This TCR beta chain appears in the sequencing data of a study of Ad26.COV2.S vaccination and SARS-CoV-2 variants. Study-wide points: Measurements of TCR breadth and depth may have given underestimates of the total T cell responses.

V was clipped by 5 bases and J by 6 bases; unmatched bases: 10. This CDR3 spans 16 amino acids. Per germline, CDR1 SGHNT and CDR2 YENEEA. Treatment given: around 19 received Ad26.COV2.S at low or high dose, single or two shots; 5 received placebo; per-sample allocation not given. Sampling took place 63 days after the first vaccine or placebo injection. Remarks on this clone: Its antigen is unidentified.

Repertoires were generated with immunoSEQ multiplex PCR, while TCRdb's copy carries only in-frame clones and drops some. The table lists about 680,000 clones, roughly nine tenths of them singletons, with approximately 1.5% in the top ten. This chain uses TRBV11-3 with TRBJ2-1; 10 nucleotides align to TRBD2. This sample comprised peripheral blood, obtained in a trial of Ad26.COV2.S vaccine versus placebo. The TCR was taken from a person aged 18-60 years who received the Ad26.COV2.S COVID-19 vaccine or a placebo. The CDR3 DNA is TGTGCCAGCAGCAAAAGAGCGGGAGGGCCGGGCAATGAGCAGTTCTTC. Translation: CASSKRAGGPGNEQFF.